This T cell receptor (beta chain) was identified during a study of Ad26.COV2.S vaccination and SARS-CoV-2 variants. V lost 4 bases and J lost 1; bases outside the gene matches: 6. This CDR3 has 17 residues. The germline gives CDR1 SGHKS, CDR2 YYEKEE (reference sequence). Treatment denoted: roughly 19 received Ad26.COV2.S at low or high dose, single or two shots; 5 received placebo; per-sample allocation not given. Specimens were obtained on day 63 following the first vaccine or placebo injection. Repertoires were generated with immunoSEQ multiplex PCR, while TCRdb's copy carries only in-frame clones and drops some. This sample has 300,000 to 500,000 clones, with approximately 91% found just once.

Material: peripheral blood, obtained in a trial of Ad26.COV2.S vaccine versus placebo. This receptor was identified in a person aged 18-65 years who received the Ad26.COV2.S COVID-19 vaccine or a placebo. The chain is built from TRBV5-5 and TRBJ2-2, with 11 bases aligning to TRBD2. This CDR3 is CASSPLAGGGNTGELFF. In DNA form, the CDR3 reads TGTGCCAGCAGCCCCCTAGCGGGGGGAGGGAACACCGGGGAGCTGTTTTTT.